This TCR beta chain was observed in a study of blood T cell repertoires in COVID-19. About the study: PBMCs, B-cell-depleted T cells, or T cells were the source of the cDNA or gDNA that made up the material.

Some clones are missing from TCRdb's copy, which holds only in-frame ones; the method was immunoSEQ multiplex PCR. The sample holds some 220,000 clones, about 86% seen once. The CDR3 has 17 amino acids. Per germline, CDR1 SGHAT and CDR2 FQNNGV. With 2 bases clipped from V and 3 bases from J, the junction kept 5 bases outside the gene matches. Sequenced: peripheral blood. This sequence originates from a woman younger than 45 who had recovered from COVID-19. The chain joins TRBV11-2 to TRBJ2-7; TRBD2 agrees at 15 bases. The CDR3 DNA reads as TGTGCCAGCAGCTTAACCCGGACTAGCGGGAGGGTCTACGAGCAGTACTTC. Residues: CASSLTRTSGRVYEQYF. The full variable domain, with the rest looked up from reference TRBV11-2 and TRBJ2-7, is EAGVAQSPRYKIIEKRQSVAFWCNPISGHATLYWYQQILGQGPKLLIQFQNNGVVDDSQLPKDRFSAERLKGVDSTLKIQPAKLEDSAVYLCASSLTRTSGRVYEQYFGPGTRLTVT.